These 18 T cell receptor beta chains share one sample of origin, sequenced in a study of glioma-infiltrating T cells. The iRepertoire nested amplicon-rescue multiplex PCR amplified TCR alpha and beta CDR3s from RNA. Via MiXCR, TCRdb re-called the multiplex PCR reads, giving one row per CDR3 protein. This sample carries some 120,000 distinct CDR3 sequences, around 23% of them seen once, and the ten largest clones take around 15%. The sequenced material came from glioma tissue, nonneoplastic brain tissue, or PBMCs (not recorded which). These receptor sequences come from a human donor with low-grade glioma or glioblastoma, undergoing nonglioma brain surgery, or in good health (not recorded which).

This clonotype was seen repeatedly, ten times or more. The chain recombines TRBV5-1 with TRBJ2-7; TRBD1 or TRBD2 may be the D gene (5 bases each). Trimming shortened V by 5 bases and J by 4 bases, and 10 bases separated the two germline ends. Germline V gene sequence: CDR1 SGHRS, CDR2 YFSETQ. The CDR3 has 12 amino acids. The DNA for the CDR3 is TGCGCCAGCAGTGAGGGGTTTTACGAGCAGTACTTC. This sequence encodes CASSEGFYEQYF.

This clonotype was counted many times. The chain couples TRBV28 to TRBJ2-1; D is unresolved. The germline V gene encodes CDR1 MDHEN and CDR2 SYDVKM. The CDR3 consists of 12 residues. The CDR3 DNA reads TGTGTAGCCGTGAGCTCCTACAATGAGCAGTTCTTC. Amino acid sequence: CVAVSSYNEQFF.

This clonotype was seen many times. The rearrangement joins TRBV4-3 to TRBJ2-1; 15 bases align to TRBD2. The V gene end was trimmed by 0 bases and the J gene end by 6 bases; junction bases not matched to a gene: 3. Germline values: CDR1 LGHNA, CDR2 YSLEER. The CDR3 has 17 amino acids. The CDR3 region is CASSQDPGLAGGNEQFF. The CDR3 DNA follows: TGCGCCAGCAGCCAAGATCCGGGACTAGCGGGAGGCAATGAGCAGTTCTTC.

There are many counts of this clonotype. J is TRBJ1-5 and V is TRBV6-6; TRBD1 is a possible D gene (6 bases). This CDR3 region has 16 residues. CDR1 MNHNY and CDR2 SVGAGI come from the germline V gene (reference sequence). V lost 2 bases and J 1 base, leaving 12 bases between the germline ends. This CDR3 is CASSYGQKASNQPQHF. As DNA, the CDR3 is TGTGCCAGCAGTTACGGACAGAAAGCAAGCAATCAGCCCCAGCATTTT.

This clonotype appeared many times. The gene calls are TRBV3-1 and TRBJ2-5; D call uncertain. The CDR3 has 15 residues. The V and J ends lost 4 bases and 1 base respectively, with 13 bases between them. Per germline, CDR1 LGHDT and CDR2 YNNKEL (reference sequence). The CDR3 DNA is TGTGCCAGCAGCCCCGGATTGGGCGGCCAAGAGACCCAGTACTTC. It specifies CASSPGLGGQETQYF.

The chain links TRBV11-2 to TRBJ1-1, with a possible D match to TRBD1 (5 bases). CDR3 size: 15 residues. V gave up 5 bases and J gave up 5 bases, with 18 bases separating them. Germline values: CDR1 SGHAT, CDR2 FQNNGV. The CDR3, as DNA: TGTGCCAGCAGCACTCTGGGCAGGGCGGGTACTGAAGCTTTCTTT. It is translated as CASSTLGRAGTEAFF.

This clonotype was seen only a few times. The gene calls are TRBV3-1 and TRBJ2-7, with D tentatively TRBD1 (5 bases). V was cut by 0 bases and J by 1 base, with 7 bases left in between. This CDR3 comprises 14 residues. Germline CDR1 LGHDT, CDR2 YNNKEL (reference sequence). CDR3 nucleotide sequence: TGTGCCAGCAGCCAAGAAAGACAGTCCTACGAGCAGTACTTC. Translation: CASSQERQSYEQYF.

This clonotype was recorded at least ten times. V and J are TRBV20-1 and TRBJ2-7; TRBD1 agrees at 9 bases. Germline loops: CDR1 DFQATT, CDR2 SNEGSKA (reference sequence). The CDR3 consists of 14 residues. Trimming at V came to 6 bases and at J to 6 bases, leaving 12 bases not matched to a gene. This chain's CDR3 is CSAGSGTGRSEQYF. In nucleotides, the CDR3 is TGCAGTGCCGGATCCGGGACAGGGCGGTCCGAGCAGTACTTC.

Comment on this clonotype: Just one base apart from a much larger clone, this may be a read error. This chain links TRBV2 with TRBJ1-1; no clear D gene. V gave up 8 bases and J gave up 5 bases, with 15 bases separating them. The CDR3 is 13 amino acids. Germline CDR1 reads SNHLY; CDR2 reads FYNNEI. The CDR3 region is CASALNRGTEAFF. The CDR3 nucleotides are TGTGCCAGCGCCCTCAACCGGGGAACTGAAGCTTTCTTT.

This clonotype was picked up a small number of times. This sequence joins TRBV29-1 and TRBJ2-5, with 10 positions matching TRBD2. Germline V gives CDR1 SQVTM, CDR2 ANQGSEA. This CDR3 has 14 amino acids. V dropped 5 bases and J dropped 0; count of bases not matched to a gene: 3. For the CDR3, the DNA is TGCAGCGTTATCGGACTAGCGGACCAAGAGACCCAGTACTTC. This encodes CSVIGLADQETQYF.

Details on this clonotype: The junction shows a germline mismatch at one end, possibly a read error. The J gene is TRBJ2-7, the V gene TRBV6-9; no firm D call. This CDR3 spans 13 amino acids. CDR1 is MNHGY and CDR2 is SVAAGI in the germline V gene. This CDR3 reads CARRSSAASAPSF. CDR3 DNA: TGTGCCCGCCGTTCCTCTGCCGCTTCCGCGCCGTCCTTC.

Of note for this clonotype: Being one base from a much bigger clone, this may be a read error. V is TRBV27 and J is TRBJ2-7, with 11 bases lining up with TRBD1. The CDR3 totals 15 residues. Germline CDR1 and CDR2: MNHEY and SMNVEV (reference sequence). CDR3 nucleotides: TGTGCCACCAGTGGTGGACAGGGGGCTATGTACGAGCAGTACTTC. It specifies CATSGGQGAMYEQYF.

At least ten counts were recorded for this clonotype. CDR3 sequence (DNA): TGTGCCAGCAGCCGAGGACTAGCGGGAACTGAGACCCAGTACTTC. Its protein product is CASSRGLAGTETQYF. The chain has TRBV6-1 and TRBJ2-5; 12 nucleotides line up with TRBD2. V trimming: 6 bases; J trimming: 5 bases; junction bases outside the gene matches: 7. The CDR3 runs to 15 residues. Germline V CDR1 and CDR2: MNHNS, SASEGT.

Comments on this clonotype: The junction departs from germline at one end; a sequencing error may be responsible. The chain uses TRBV12-3 or TRBV12-4 and TRBJ1-2; a weak D match, TRBD1 (6 bases). The CDR3 contains 14 residues. As DNA, the CDR3 is TGCGCCAGCAGTTTAGGGGGGACCTACTATGGCTACACCTTC. It specifies CASSLGGTYYGYTF.

This clonotype was counted at least ten times. The gene calls are TRBV5-1 and TRBJ2-5; D is undetermined. Germline V gene lookup returns CDR1 SGHRS and CDR2 YFSETQ. V was pared by 0 bases and J by 0 bases, with 6 bases between. This CDR3 comprises 14 residues. The CDR3 region is CASSLGRHQETQYF. DNA of the CDR3: TGCGCCAGCAGCTTGGGACGCCACCAAGAGACCCAGTACTTC.

This clonotype has ten or more counts. Written as DNA, the CDR3 is TGCAGTGCCCCACCGGCCAACAAAAACACCGGGGAGCTGTTTTTT. The encoded protein is CSAPPANKNTGELFF. The chain carries TRBV20-1 and TRBJ2-2; no clear D. V lost 6 bases and J 2 bases, leaving 16 bases between the germline ends. Per the germline V gene, CDR1 is DFQATT and CDR2 is SNEGSKA (reference sequence). This CDR3 spans 15 amino acids.

The sample holds a few counts of this clonotype. The junction and the germline gene differ at one end; a read error may be behind it. The V call is TRBV20-1, the J call TRBJ2-1, with D possibly being TRBD1 or TRBD2 (5 bases each). Germline-derived CDR1 and CDR2 are DFQATT and SNEGSKA (reference sequence). The CDR3 spans 16 residues. For the CDR3, the DNA is TGCAGCGCTATAATCCGGACTGGCGGAAAGGGGAATGAGCAGTTCTTC. Protein product: CSAIIRTGGKGNEQFF.

This clonotype was observed at least ten times. CDR3 nucleotide sequence: TGTGCCACCAGCAGAGAGGTACCGGTGGTAGCGGGACACTACGAGCAGTACTTC. This translates into CATSREVPVVAGHYEQYF. The chain employs TRBV15 and TRBJ2-7; 8 bases align to TRBD2. After removal of 0 bases from V and 3 bases from J, the junction contained 13 bases not matched to a gene. CDR1 is LNHNV, CDR2 YYDKDF, per germline (reference sequence). The CDR3 covers 18 residues.